Below, 17 T cell receptor beta chains from the same sample are listed, as sequenced in a study of T-cell memory formation after mild COVID-19. One entry per CDR3 protein, called by TCRdb with MiXCR from the 5' RACE reads. The sample yields around 410,000 distinct CDR3 sequences, 20% to 25% seen once. The sample taken for sequencing was PBMCs or a T cell subset sorted from them (not recorded which). The origin of the receptors is an adult woman who had mild COVID-19 (a few samples of this study predate the infection). Cell type and time point are not known.

This clonotype was seen more than once but under ten times. The chain combines TRBV4-3 with TRBJ2-1; TRBD1 agrees at 7 bases. Per germline, CDR1 LGHNA and CDR2 YSLEER. With 1 base clipped from V and 7 bases from J, the junction kept 10 bases outside the gene matches. The CDR3 extends over 16 amino acids. CDR3 protein: CASSQVARTGRNEQFF. The CDR3 DNA reads as TGCGCCAGCAGCCAAGTTGCCCGGACAGGACGAAATGAGCAGTTCTTC.

The V gene is TRBV29-1, the J gene TRBJ1-1, with a possible D match to TRBD1 (5 bases). V lost 5 bases and J 8 bases, leaving 9 bases between the germline ends. The CDR3 extends over 10 amino acids. Germline V CDR1 and CDR2: SQVTM, ANQGSEA. CDR3 region: CSVRDGEAFF. In DNA, the CDR3 is TGCAGCGTTCGGGACGGCGAAGCTTTCTTT.

The chain uses TRBV18 and TRBJ2-5, with D perhaps matching TRBD1 (5 bases). Trimming took off 0 bases at V and 2 bases at J, with 10 bases between the two ends. Germline values: CDR1 KGHSH, CDR2 LQKENI. This CDR3 contains 15 residues. The CDR3: CASSPPGPGQETQYF. The CDR3 nucleotides read TGTGCCAGCTCACCACCGGGGCCCGGGCAAGAGACCCAGTACTTC.

Here the CDR3 reads CASSVEAGGPFEQYF. DNA of the CDR3: TGTGCCAGCAGCGTAGAGGCGGGAGGGCCCTTCGAGCAGTACTTC. This rearrangement joins TRBV9 to TRBJ2-7; 9 bases line up with TRBD2. There are 15 residues in the CDR3. The V and J ends lost 0 bases and 6 bases, in that order; junction bases with no gene match: 7. Germline V lookup: CDR1 SGDLS, CDR2 YYNGEE.

The chain couples TRBV19 to TRBJ1-1; a weak D match, TRBD1 (5 bases). V lost 6 bases and J lost 8, with 13 bases in between. This CDR3 contains 12 residues. The germline CDR1 and CDR2 sequences are LNHDA and SQIVND (reference sequence). The CDR3 nucleotides read TGTGCCAGTAGCCGGGTTTGGGGGGAAGCTTTCTTT. Its protein product is CASSRVWGEAFF.

The sample holds a few counts of this clonotype. The J gene is TRBJ2-3, the V gene TRBV29-1; 13 bases align to TRBD2. Germline-derived CDR1 and CDR2 are SQVTM and ANQGSEA. J lost 3 bases, V lost 6 bases, and 6 bases had no gene match. CDR3 length: 15 residues. CDR3 sequence reads: CSVGLAGDVTDTQYF. In DNA form, the CDR3 reads TGCAGCGTAGGACTAGCGGGAGACGTAACAGATACGCAGTATTTT.

The chain is built from TRBV29-1 and TRBJ2-7; 9 positions agree with TRBD1. V lost 2 bases to trimming and J lost 6 bases; unmatched junction nucleotides: 8. The CDR3 runs to 14 residues. Per germline, CDR1 SQVTM and CDR2 ANQGSEA. CDR3 sequence reads: CSVERMGQGGEQYF. CDR3 DNA: TGCAGCGTTGAACGAATGGGACAGGGAGGCGAGCAGTACTTC.

The chain links TRBV5-1 to TRBJ1-1; D perhaps matches TRBD1 (6 bases). The germline V gene has CDR1 SGHRS and CDR2 YFSETQ. This CDR3 comprises 15 residues. V was pared by 7 bases and J by 4 bases, with 20 bases between. CDR3 loop: CASEPGTPGSTEAFF. CDR3 DNA: TGCGCCAGCGAACCCGGGACACCAGGTTCCACTGAAGCTTTCTTT.

V usage is TRBV4-1 and J usage is TRBJ2-7, with 9 bases aligning to TRBD1. CDR3 size: 15 residues. V dropped 3 bases and J dropped 3; count of bases not matched to a gene: 6. Germline V CDR1 and CDR2: MGHRA, YSYEKL. CDR3: CASSHLGQGSYEQYF. The CDR3 nucleotides read TGCGCCAGCAGCCATTTGGGACAGGGCAGCTACGAGCAGTACTTC.

The chain joins TRBV5-5 to TRBJ2-7; 8 nucleotides align to TRBD1. CDR1 SGHKS and CDR2 YYEKEE come from the germline V gene (reference sequence). V trimming: 4 bases; J trimming: 3 bases; junction bases outside the gene matches: 6. The CDR3 is 14 amino acids. CDR3 in amino acids: CASSMTGALYEQYF. In DNA form, the CDR3 reads TGTGCCAGCAGCATGACAGGGGCCCTCTACGAGCAGTACTTC. The variable domain in full, completed from reference TRBV5-5 and TRBJ2-7, reads DAGVTQSPTHLIKTRGQQVTLRCSPISGHKSVSWYQQVLGQGPQFIFQYYEKEERGRGNFPDRFSARQFPNYSSELNVNALLLGDSALYLCASSMTGALYEQYFGPGTRLTVT.

This clonotype has only a few counts. CDR3 coding DNA: TGCGCCAGCAGCCCCAGGACTAGCGGGGCCCACGAGCAGTACTTC. It translates to CASSPRTSGAHEQYF. The chain uses TRBV5-1 and TRBJ2-7; TRBD2 agrees at 12 bases. Germline CDR1 is SGHRS and CDR2 is YFSETQ. V gave up 4 bases and J gave up 5 bases; unmatched junction bases: 7. CDR3 length equals 15 residues.

This chain connects TRBV6-6 to TRBJ2-1; tentatively, D is TRBD2 (6 bases). Trimming pared 5 bases from V and 0 bases from J, leaving 17 bases between. Germline V CDR1 and CDR2: MNHNY, SVGAGI (reference sequence). This CDR3 comprises 17 residues. The CDR3 sequence: CASSPRGPSASYNEQFF. The CDR3 nucleotides are TGTGCCAGCAGTCCACGGGGACCTAGCGCCTCCTACAATGAGCAGTTCTTC.

Points on this clonotype: A junction boundary mismatches the germline segment, possibly from a read error. CDR3 sequence: CASSQDTGAFYGQYF. Written as DNA, the CDR3 is TGTGCCAGCAGCCAAGACACAGGGGCTTTCTACGGGCAGTACTTC. The rearrangement links TRBV14 to TRBJ2-7; 7 bases agree with TRBD1. This CDR3 contains 15 residues. Germline V lookup: CDR1 SGHDN, CDR2 FVKESK.

This clonotype has only a few counts. The chain has TRBV6-6 and TRBJ2-3, with 9 positions matching TRBD2. The CDR3 loop spans 20 amino acids. Unmatched junction bases numbered 21, after V lost 8 bases and J lost 0 bases. CDR1 and CDR2 (germline): MNHNY, SVGAGI (reference sequence). In DNA, the CDR3 is TGTGCCAGCGACCCTATCAAACTAGCGGGCGTGCCTCCTAGCACAGATACGCAGTATTTT. Translated: CASDPIKLAGVPPSTDTQYF.

The chain employs TRBV9 and TRBJ2-7, with TRBD2 identical over 8 bases. CDR3 length: 14 amino acids. After removal of 3 bases from V and 2 bases from J, the junction contained 4 bases not matched to a gene. Germline loops: CDR1 SGDLS, CDR2 YYNGEE. The CDR3 bases are TGTGCCAGCAGCGATAGCGGGATTCCCTACGAGCAGTACTTC. Translation gives CASSDSGIPYEQYF.

V usage is TRBV5-1 and J usage is TRBJ2-5; 9 bases map to TRBD1. CDR1 and CDR2 from the germline V gene are SGHRS and YFSETQ. The J segment lost 7 bases and the V segment lost 0 bases, leaving 10 bases of the junction unmatched. CDR3 length: 16 residues. The CDR3 loop is CASSLGDRDPVGTQYF. The DNA for the CDR3 is TGCGCCAGCAGCTTGGGGGACAGGGATCCGGTCGGGACCCAGTACTTC.

This clonotype appeared a few times. The chain carries TRBV6-5 and TRBJ1-1; weak D call: TRBD1 (6 bases). Trimming removed 2 bases from V and 6 bases from J, with 10 bases in between. Per the germline V gene, CDR1 is MNHEY and CDR2 is SVGAGI. The CDR3 sequence is 13 residues long. CDR3 amino acids: CASSYAEGAEAFF. The CDR3 DNA is TGTGCCAGCAGTTACGCTGAGGGGGCTGAAGCTTTCTTT.